One and the same sample provided the 12 T cell receptor beta chains below, sequenced in a study of radiotherapy plus CTLA-4 blockade in lung cancer. Some clones are missing from TCRdb's copy, which holds only in-frame ones; the method was immunoSEQ multiplex PCR. Of tens of thousands of clones in the sample, roughly 60% were seen once. The sequencing used peripheral blood, collected from a patient treated with radiotherapy plus ipilimumab. The receptors were gathered from a human donor with non-small cell lung cancer who had a partial response to radiotherapy plus ipilimumab.

The V and J genes are TRBV7-2 and TRBJ2-1; 15 bases are a match to TRBD2. V shed 0 bases and J 8 bases; nucleotides not matched to a gene: 5. CDR1 and CDR2 (germline): SGHTA, FQGNSA. CDR3 length: 17 residues. CDR3: CASSLAPGLAGGDEQFF. In DNA form, the CDR3 reads TGTGCCAGCAGCTTAGCCCCGGGACTAGCGGGGGGTGATGAGCAGTTCTTC.

This clone was recorded only once. CDR3 in DNA: TGTGCCAGCAGTGCACTATTACAGGGGGCGCAAGGGGAGCAGTACTTC. It encodes CASSALLQGAQGEQYF. The chain carries TRBV6-1 and TRBJ2-7, with 9 bases matching TRBD1. Germline V gives CDR1 MNHNS, CDR2 SASEGT. The V and J ends lost 4 bases and 7 bases, in that order; junction bases with no gene match: 14. The CDR3 contains 16 residues.

CDR3 region: CASSPNTGDTEAFF. The DNA for the CDR3 is TGTGCCAGCTCACCTAATACCGGGGACACTGAAGCTTTCTTT. The gene calls are TRBV18 and TRBJ1-1; D gene uncertain. CDR1 KGHSH and CDR2 LQKENI come from the germline V gene. The CDR3 is 14 amino acids. Trimming stripped 3 bases from V and 3 bases from J, with 11 bases between. The whole variable domain, remainder taken from reference TRBV18 and TRBJ1-1, is NAGVMQNPRHLVRRRGQEARLRCSPMKGHSHVYWYRQLPEEGLKFMVYLQKENIIDESGMPKERFSAEFPKEGPSILRIQQVVRGDSAAYFCASSPNTGDTEAFFGQGTRLTVV.

This clone was recorded a few times. With a much larger clone just one base away, this may be a read error. Other DNA sequences in the sample encode the same CDR3. The rearrangement links TRBV6-6 to TRBJ1-6; unclear D gene. Germline lookup yields CDR1 MNHNY and CDR2 SVGAGI (reference sequence). This CDR3 has 12 residues. For the CDR3, the DNA is TGTGCCAGCAGGAGCTATAATTCCCCCCTCCACTTT. Its translation: CASRSYNSPLHF.

This chain connects TRBV5-4 to TRBJ1-1; D ambiguous. Deletions cut 4 bases from V and 3 bases from J, with 13 bases between. Germline CDR1 and CDR2: SGHNT and YYREEE (reference sequence). This CDR3 has 14 residues. The CDR3 loop is CASSQRTDDTEAFF. The CDR3 DNA sequence: TGTGCCAGCAGCCAAAGAACAGATGACACTGAAGCTTTCTTT.

In this sample, this clone is medium-sized. The J gene is TRBJ1-6, the V gene TRBV5-6; 7 positions match TRBD1. Germline loops: CDR1 SGHDT, CDR2 YYEEEE. V was pared by 5 bases and J by 7 bases, with 6 bases of the junction left unmatched. This CDR3 contains 14 residues. The CDR3 DNA reads as TGTGCCAGCAGTTATACAGGGGACAATTCACCCCTCCACTTT. It specifies CASSYTGDNSPLHF.

Only one count was recorded for this clone. The V gene is TRBV5-1, the J gene TRBJ2-7; TRBD1 agrees at 8 bases. CDR1 is SGHRS and CDR2 is YFSETQ in the germline V gene. V lost 5 bases, J lost 2 bases, and 6 bases stayed unmatched. The CDR3 spans 14 residues. The CDR3 is CASRLGQETYEQYF. In nucleotides, the CDR3 is TGCGCCAGCAGACTGGGACAGGAGACCTACGAGCAGTACTTC.

This chain joins TRBV9 and TRBJ2-1; weak D call: TRBD2 (5 bases). Germline-derived CDR1 and CDR2 are SGDLS and YYNGEE. V was clipped by 3 bases and J by 7 bases, with 20 bases between them. The CDR3 totals 16 residues. The CDR3 spells CASSARMTNSGNEQFF. The DNA for the CDR3 is TGTGCCAGCAGCGCCCGGATGACTAATTCTGGTAATGAGCAGTTCTTC.

This clone was recorded a few times. The chain couples TRBV7-8 to TRBJ2-7; D is perhaps TRBD2 (6 bases). Trimming removed 1 base at V and 0 bases at J, with 10 bases between. Germline CDR1 SGHVS, CDR2 FQNEAQ. The CDR3 length is 15 residues. Here the CDR3 DNA reads TGTGCCAGCAGCTTAGGGCGGGAACTCTCCTACGAGCAGTACTTC. Encoded protein: CASSLGRELSYEQYF.

This clone was counted a few times. The chain couples TRBV18 to TRBJ1-1; 10 bases line up with TRBD1. Germline CDR1 and CDR2: KGHSH and LQKENI. CDR3 length: 15 residues. V gave up 4 bases and J gave up 1 base; unmatched junction bases: 3. CDR3 loop: CASSQGTGENTEAFF. CDR3 sequence (DNA): TGTGCCAGCTCACAAGGGACAGGGGAGAACACTGAAGCTTTCTTT.

The chain recombines TRBV30 with TRBJ2-3, with D uncertain. This CDR3 is 13 amino acids long. CDR1 and CDR2 (germline): GTSNPN, SVGIG (reference sequence). V lost 0 bases and J lost 6, with 10 bases in between. CDR3 bases: TGTGCCTGGAGTGTACTGTTACTGGATACGCAGTATTTT. Translation gives CAWSVLLLDTQYF.

This chain connects TRBV7-9 to TRBJ1-1; D gene uncertain. The V and J ends lost 3 bases and 3 bases respectively, with 8 bases between them. CDR3 length: 13 residues. Germline assignment: CDR1 SEHNR and CDR2 FQNEAQ (reference sequence). This CDR3 reads CASSFTGDTEAFF. CDR3 DNA: TGTGCCAGCAGCTTCACCGGGGACACTGAAGCTTTCTTT.